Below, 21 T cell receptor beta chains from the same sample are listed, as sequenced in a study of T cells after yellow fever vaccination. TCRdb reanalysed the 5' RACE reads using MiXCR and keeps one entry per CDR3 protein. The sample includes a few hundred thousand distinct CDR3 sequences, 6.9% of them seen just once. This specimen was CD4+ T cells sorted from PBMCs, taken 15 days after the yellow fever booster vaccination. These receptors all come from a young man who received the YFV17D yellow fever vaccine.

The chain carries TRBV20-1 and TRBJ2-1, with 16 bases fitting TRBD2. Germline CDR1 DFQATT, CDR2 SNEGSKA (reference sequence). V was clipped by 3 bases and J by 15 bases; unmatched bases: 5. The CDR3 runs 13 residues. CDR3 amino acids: CSASGTSGRDGFF. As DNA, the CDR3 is TGCAGTGCTAGCGGGACTAGCGGGAGGGATGGGTTCTTC.

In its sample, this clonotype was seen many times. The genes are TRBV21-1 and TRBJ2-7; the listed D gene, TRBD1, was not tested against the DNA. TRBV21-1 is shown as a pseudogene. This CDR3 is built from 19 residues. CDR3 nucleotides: TGTGCCAGCAGCACCCAGCACGAACAGGGGGCGTCTTCGGAATACGAGCAGTACTTC. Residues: CASSTQHEQGASSEYEQYF.

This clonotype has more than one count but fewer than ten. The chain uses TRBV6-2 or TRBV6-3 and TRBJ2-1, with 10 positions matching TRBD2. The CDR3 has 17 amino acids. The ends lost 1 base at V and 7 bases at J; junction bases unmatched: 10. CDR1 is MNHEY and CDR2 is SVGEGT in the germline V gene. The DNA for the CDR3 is TGTGCCAGCAGTTACTTTCCAGCGGGAGGGGGCGGAAATGAGCAGTTCTTC. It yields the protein CASSYFPAGGGGNEQFF.

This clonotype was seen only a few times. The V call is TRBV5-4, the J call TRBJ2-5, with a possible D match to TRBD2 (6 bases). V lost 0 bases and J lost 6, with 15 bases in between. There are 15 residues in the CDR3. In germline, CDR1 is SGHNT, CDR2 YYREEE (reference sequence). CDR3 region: CASSLATLAGKTQYF. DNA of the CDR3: TGTGCCAGCAGCTTGGCAACACTAGCAGGGAAGACCCAGTACTTC.

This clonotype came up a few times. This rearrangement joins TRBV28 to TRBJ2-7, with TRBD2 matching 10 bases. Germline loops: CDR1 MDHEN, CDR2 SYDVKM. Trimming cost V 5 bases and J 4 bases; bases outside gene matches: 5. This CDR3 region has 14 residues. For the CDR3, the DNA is TGTGCCAGCAGTCCTAGCGGGAGAGTTTACGAGCAGTACTTC. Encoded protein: CASSPSGRVYEQYF.

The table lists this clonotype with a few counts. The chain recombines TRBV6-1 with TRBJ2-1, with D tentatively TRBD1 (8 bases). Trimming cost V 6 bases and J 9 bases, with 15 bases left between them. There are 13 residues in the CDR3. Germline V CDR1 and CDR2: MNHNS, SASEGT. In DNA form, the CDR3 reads TGTGCCAGCAGGACGACAGGGGAGGGTGAGCAGTTCTTC. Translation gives CASRTTGEGEQFF.

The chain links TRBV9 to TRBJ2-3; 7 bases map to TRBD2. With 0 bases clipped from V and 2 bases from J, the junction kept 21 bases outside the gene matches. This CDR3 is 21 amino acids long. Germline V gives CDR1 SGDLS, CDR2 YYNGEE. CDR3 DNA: TGTGCCAGCAGCGTAGAAAGCGGAGGTGGGAGGGTCTGGCGTTCCACAGATACGCAGTATTTT. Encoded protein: CASSVESGGGRVWRSTDTQYF.

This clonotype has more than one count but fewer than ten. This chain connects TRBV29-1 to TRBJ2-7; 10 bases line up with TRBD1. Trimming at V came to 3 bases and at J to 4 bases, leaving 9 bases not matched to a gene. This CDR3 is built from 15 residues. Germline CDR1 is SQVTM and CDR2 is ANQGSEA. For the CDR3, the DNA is TGCAGCGTTGAGATGTTAGACAGGGGGCGGTACGAGCAGTACTTC. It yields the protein CSVEMLDRGRYEQYF.

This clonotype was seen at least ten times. Written as DNA, the CDR3 is TGTGCCAGCAGTTTGGTGTTTGAGCAGTTCTTC. Translating gives CASSLVFEQFF. J is TRBJ2-1 and V is TRBV6-2 or TRBV6-3; D remains unclear. CDR3 length: 11 residues. The V end was cut by 4 bases, the J end by 9 bases, with 7 bases between. Germline V gene data show CDR1 as MNHEY and CDR2 as SVGEGT.

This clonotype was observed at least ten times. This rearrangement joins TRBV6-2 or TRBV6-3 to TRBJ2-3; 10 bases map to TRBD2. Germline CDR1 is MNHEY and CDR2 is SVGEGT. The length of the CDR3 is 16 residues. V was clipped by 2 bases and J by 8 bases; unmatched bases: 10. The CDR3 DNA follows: TGTGCCAGCAGTTACGACCGGGGACTAGCGCGAGGTACGCAGTATTTT. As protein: CASSYDRGLARGTQYF.

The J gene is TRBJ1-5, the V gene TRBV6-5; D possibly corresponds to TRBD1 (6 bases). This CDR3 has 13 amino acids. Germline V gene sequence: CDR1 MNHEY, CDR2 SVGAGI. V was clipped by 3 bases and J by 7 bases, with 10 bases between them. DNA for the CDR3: TGTGCCAGCAGTTATTTACAGGGCCAGCCCCAGCATTTT. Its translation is CASSYLQGQPQHF.

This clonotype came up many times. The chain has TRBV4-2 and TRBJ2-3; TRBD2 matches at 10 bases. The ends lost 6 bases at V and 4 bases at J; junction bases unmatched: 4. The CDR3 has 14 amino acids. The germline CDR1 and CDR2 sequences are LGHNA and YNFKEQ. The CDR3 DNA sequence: TGTGCCAGCAGTCAGCGGGAGGGTTCAGATACGCAGTATTTT. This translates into CASSQREGSDTQYF.

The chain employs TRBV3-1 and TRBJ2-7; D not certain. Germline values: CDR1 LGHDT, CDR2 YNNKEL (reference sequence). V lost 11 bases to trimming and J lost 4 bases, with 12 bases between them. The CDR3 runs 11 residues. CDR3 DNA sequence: TGTGCCTGTAGTACTCCGTACGAGCAGTACTTC. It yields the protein CACSTPYEQYF.

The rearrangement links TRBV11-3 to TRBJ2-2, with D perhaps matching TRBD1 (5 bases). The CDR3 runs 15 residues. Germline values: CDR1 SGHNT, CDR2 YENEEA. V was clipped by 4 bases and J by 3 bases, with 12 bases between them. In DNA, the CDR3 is TGTGCCAGCAGCTCTGCGTTACAGGACACCGGGGAGCTGTTTTTT. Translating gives CASSSALQDTGELFF. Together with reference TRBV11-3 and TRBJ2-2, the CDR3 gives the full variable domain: EAGVVQSPRYKIIEKKQPVAFWCNPISGHNTLYWYLQNLGQGPELLIRYENEEAVDDSQLPKDRFSAERLKGVDSTLKIQPAELGDSAVYLCASSSALQDTGELFFGEGSRLTVL.

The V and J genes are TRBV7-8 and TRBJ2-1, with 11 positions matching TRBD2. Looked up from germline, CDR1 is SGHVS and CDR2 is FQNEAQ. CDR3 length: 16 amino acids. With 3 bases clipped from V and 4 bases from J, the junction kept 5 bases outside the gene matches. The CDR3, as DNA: TGTGCCAGCAGCTTCTCGACTAGCGGGACTTACAATGAGCAGTTCTTC. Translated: CASSFSTSGTYNEQFF.

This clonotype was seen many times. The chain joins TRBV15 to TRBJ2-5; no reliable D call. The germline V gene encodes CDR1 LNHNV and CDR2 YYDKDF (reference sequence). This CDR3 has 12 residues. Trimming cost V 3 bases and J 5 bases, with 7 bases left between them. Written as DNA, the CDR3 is TGTGCCACCAGCAGGACCGGGGAGACCCAGTACTTC. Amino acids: CATSRTGETQYF.

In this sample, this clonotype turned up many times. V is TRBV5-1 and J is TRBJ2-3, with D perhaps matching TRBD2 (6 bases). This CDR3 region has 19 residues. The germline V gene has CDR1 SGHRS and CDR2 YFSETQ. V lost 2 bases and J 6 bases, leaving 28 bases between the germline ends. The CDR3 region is CASSLRAGGEEYRADTQYF. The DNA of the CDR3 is TGCGCCAGCAGCTTAAGGGCCGGAGGGGAGGAGTACCGCGCGGATACGCAGTATTTT.

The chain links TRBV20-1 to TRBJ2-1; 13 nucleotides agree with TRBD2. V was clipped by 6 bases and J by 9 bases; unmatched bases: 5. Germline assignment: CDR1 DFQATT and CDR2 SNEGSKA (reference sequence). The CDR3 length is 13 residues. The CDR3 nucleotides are TGCAGTGCAGGGACTAGCGGGAAAGCTGAGCAGTTCTTC. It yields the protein CSAGTSGKAEQFF.

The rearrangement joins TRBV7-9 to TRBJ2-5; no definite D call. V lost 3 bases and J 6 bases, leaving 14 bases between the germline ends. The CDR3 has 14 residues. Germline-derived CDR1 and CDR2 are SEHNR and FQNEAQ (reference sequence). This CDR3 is CASSLARSPQTQYF. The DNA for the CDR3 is TGTGCCAGCAGCTTGGCCCGGAGCCCCCAGACCCAGTACTTC. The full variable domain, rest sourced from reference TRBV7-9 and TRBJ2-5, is DTGVSQNPRHKITKRGQNVTFRCDPISEHNRLYWYRQTLGQGPEFLTYFQNEAQLEKSRLLSDRFSAERPKGSFSTLEIQRTEQGDSAMYLCASSLARSPQTQYFGPGTRLLVL.

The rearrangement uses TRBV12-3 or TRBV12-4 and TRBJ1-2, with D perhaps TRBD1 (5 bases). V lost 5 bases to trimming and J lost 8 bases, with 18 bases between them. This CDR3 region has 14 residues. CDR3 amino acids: CASSEGTYVLGYTF. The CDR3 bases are TGTGCCAGCAGTGAAGGGACGTATGTACTAGGCTACACCTTC.

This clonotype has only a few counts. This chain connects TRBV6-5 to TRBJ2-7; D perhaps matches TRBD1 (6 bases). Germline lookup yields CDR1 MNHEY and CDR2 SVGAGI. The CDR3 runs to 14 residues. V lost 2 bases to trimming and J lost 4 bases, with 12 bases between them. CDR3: CASSYRGYGYEQYF. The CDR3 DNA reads TGTGCCAGCAGTTACAGGGGGTATGGTTACGAGCAGTACTTC.